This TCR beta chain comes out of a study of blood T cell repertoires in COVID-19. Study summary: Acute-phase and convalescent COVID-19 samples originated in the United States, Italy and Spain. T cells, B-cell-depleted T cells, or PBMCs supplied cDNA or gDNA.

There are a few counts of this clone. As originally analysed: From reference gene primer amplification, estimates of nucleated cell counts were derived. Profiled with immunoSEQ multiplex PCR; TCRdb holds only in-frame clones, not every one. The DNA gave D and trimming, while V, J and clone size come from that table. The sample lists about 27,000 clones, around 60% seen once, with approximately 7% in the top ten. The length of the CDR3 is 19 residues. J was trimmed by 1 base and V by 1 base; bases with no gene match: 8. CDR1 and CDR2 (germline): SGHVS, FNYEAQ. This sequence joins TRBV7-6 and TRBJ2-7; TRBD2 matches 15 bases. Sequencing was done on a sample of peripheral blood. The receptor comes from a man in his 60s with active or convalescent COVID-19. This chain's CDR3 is CASSLVPGLAGGGSYEQYF. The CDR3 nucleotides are TGTGCCAGCAGCTTAGTCCCGGGACTAGCGGGAGGAGGTTCCTACGAGCAGTACTTC.